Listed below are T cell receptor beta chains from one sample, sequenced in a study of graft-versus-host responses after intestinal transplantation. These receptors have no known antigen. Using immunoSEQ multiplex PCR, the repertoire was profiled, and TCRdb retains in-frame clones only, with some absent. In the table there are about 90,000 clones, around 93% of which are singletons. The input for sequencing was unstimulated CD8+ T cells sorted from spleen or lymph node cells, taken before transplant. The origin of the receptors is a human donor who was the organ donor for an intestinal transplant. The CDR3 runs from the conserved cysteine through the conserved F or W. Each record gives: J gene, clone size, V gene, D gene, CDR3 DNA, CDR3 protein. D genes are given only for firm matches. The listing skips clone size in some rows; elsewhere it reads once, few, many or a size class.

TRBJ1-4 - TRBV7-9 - TGTGCCAGCAGTTCCTTCGGGGAAAAACTGTTTTTT CASSSFGEKLFF
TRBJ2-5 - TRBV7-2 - TGTGCCAGCAGCTTCTACGGCCGCGGGGAGACCCAGTACTTC CASSFYGRGETQYF
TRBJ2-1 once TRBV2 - TGTGCCAGCAGTGAAGCCCTAGCGCAACCATCCGGACGTCTCTACCCTTACAATGAGCAGTTCTTC CASSEALAQPSGRLYPYNEQFF
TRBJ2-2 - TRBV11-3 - TGTGCCAGCAGCTTTTTACTTTCAGGGGAGCTGTTTTTT CASSFLLSGELFF
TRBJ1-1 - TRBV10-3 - TGTGCCATCAGTGATGGGCAGGGGCACACTGAAGCTTTCTTT CAISDGQGHTEAFF
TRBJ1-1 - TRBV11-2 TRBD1 TGTGCCAGCAGCTTCCACGACAGGGCTGAAGCTTTCTTT CASSFHDRAEAFF
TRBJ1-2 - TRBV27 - TGTGCCAGCAGTTTACGGGGATCCAACTATGGCTACACCTTC CASSLRGSNYGYTF
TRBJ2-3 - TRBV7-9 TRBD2 TGTGCCAGCAGCTCTCTAGCGGACTCAGATACGCAGTATTTT CASSSLADSDTQYF
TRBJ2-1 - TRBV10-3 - TGTGCCATCAGGGGCCCCCGGACCTACAATGAGCAGTTCTTC CAIRGPRTYNEQFF
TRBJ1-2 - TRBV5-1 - TGCGCCAGCAGCTTGGGCCCAGCGGGTGGCTACACCTTC CASSLGPAGGYTF
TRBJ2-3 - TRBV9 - TGTGCCAGCAGCGCCGTCACAGATACGCAGTATTTT CASSAVTDTQYF
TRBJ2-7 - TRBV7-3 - TGTGCCAGCAGCTTAATGGTGGGCGGGGCCTACGAGCAGTACTTC CASSLMVGGAYEQYF
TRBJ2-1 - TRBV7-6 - TGTGCCAGCAGCCCAATGGAGGGCCTTCCCTACAATGAGCAGTTCTTC CASSPMEGLPYNEQFF
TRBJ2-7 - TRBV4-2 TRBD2 TGTGCCAGCAGCCAAACAGCGGGGGCCACCTACGAGCAGTACTTC CASSQTAGATYEQYF
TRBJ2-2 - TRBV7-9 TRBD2 TGTGCCAGCAGCCCAGCGACTAGCACGAACACCGGGGAGCTGTTTTTT CASSPATSTNTGELFF
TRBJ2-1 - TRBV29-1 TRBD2 TGCAGCGTTGAAAATACTGCGGGAGGGTCCAACAATGAGCAGTTCTTC CSVENTAGGSNNEQFF
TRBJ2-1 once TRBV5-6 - TGTGCCAGCAGCTTGTCCCTAGAGAATGAGCAGTTCTTC CASSLSLENEQFF
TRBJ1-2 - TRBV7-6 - TGTGCCAGCAGCTCCGGTACAAACGGGGGCTACACCTTC CASSSGTNGGYTF
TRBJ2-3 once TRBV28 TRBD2 TGTGCCAGCAGGGGACGGGACTACCTCCCAGATACGCAGTATTTT CASRGRDYLPDTQYF
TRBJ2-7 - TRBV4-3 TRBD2 TGCGCCAGCAGCCAAGATCGGGCGGGGGAGAGCTCCTACGAGCAGTACTTC CASSQDRAGESSYEQYF
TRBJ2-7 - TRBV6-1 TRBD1 TGTGCCACCCGGGACAGCGGAGCCTACGAGCAGTACTTC CATRDSGAYEQYF
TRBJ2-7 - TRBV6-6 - TGTGCCAGCAGTTATGTACTACTCTACGAGCAGTACTTC CASSYVLLYEQYF
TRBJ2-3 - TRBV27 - TGTGCCAGCAGACTCGTCGGGGGCACAGATACGCAGTATTTT CASRLVGGTDTQYF
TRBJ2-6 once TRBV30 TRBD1 TGTGCCTGGAACGGTCTGGACAGGGAAGCTACTGGGGCCAACGTCCTGACTTTC CAWNGLDREATGANVLTF
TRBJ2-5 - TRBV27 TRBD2 TGTGCCAGCAGGCCCCCTTTGGTAGCGGGGGCGACACAAGAGACCCAGTACTTC CASRPPLVAGATQETQYF
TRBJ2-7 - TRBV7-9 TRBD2 TGTGCCAGCAGCTCCTCAATGACTAGCGGGAGGGCCTACGAGCAGTACTTC CASSSSMTSGRAYEQYF
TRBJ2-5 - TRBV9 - TGTGCCAGCAGCGCCTCTGGGGGCGCGACCCAGTACTTC CASSASGGATQYF
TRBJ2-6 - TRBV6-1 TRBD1 TGTGCCAGCAGTGAGTTAACCGGGACAGAATACTCTGGGGCCAACGTCCTGACTTTC CASSELTGTEYSGANVLTF
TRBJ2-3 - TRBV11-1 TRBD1 TGTGCCAGCAGCCCGAGGGACAGGGGCCGGTCGGATACGCAGTATTTT CASSPRDRGRSDTQYF
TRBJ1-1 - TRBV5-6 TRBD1 TGTGCCAGCAGTGTAGGGGGCGTCGGGGCTGCTTTCTTT CASSVGGVGAAFF
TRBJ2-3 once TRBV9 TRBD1 TGTGCCAGCGGAACTTGGACAGGGGACACAGATACGCAGTATTTT CASGTWTGDTDTQYF
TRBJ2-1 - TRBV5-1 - TGTGCCAGCAGCTTGGATCGGGAGCAGTTCTTC CASSLDREQFF
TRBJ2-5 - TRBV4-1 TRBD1 TGCGCCAGCAGCGAAGACCAGGGGGAGGAGACCCAGTACTTC CASSEDQGEETQYF
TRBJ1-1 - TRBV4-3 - TGCGCCAGCAGCCAAGCCGGGATAGGGTCCATGAACACTGAAGCTTTCTTT CASSQAGIGSMNTEAFF
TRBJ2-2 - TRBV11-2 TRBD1 TGTGCCAGCAGCCTCACGAAGGGGGACAGTCCGACCGGGGAGCTGTTTTTT CASSLTKGDSPTGELFF
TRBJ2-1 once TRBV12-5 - TGTGCTAGTGGTTTCGCGTGGGGGAGGGCCGGGGGCCACAATGAGCAGTTCTTC CASGFAWGRAGGHNEQFF
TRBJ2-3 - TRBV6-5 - TGTGCCAGCGGCAGGGGTTACACAGATACGCAGTATTTT CASGRGYTDTQYF
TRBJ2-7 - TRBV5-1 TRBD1 TGCGCCAGCAGCGGGTTTGGTACAGGGGTATACGAGCAGTACTTC CASSGFGTGVYEQYF
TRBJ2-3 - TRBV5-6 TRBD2 TGTGCCAGCGTAGGACTAGCGGGTTCCACAGATACGCAGTATTTT CASVGLAGSTDTQYF
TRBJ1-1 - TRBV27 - TGTGCCAGCAGTTTATCGGGGGGGCACCTGGGTGTATTGTTC CASSLSGGHLGVLF
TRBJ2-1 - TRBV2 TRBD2 TGTGCCAGCAGTGAAGCGCCCCCTGGGGGGGAGTACGAGCAGTTCTTC CASSEAPPGGEYEQFF
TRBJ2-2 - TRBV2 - TGTGCCAGCAGGACTGGGACTCTGAACACCGGGGAGCTGTTTTTT CASRTGTLNTGELFF